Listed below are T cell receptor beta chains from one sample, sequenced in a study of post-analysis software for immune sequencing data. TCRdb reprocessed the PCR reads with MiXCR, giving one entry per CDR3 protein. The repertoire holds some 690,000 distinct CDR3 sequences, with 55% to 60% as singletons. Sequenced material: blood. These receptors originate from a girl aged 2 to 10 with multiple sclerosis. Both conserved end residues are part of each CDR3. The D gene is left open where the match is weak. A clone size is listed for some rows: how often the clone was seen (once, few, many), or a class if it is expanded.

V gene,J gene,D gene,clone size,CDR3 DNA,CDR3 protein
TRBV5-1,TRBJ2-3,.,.,TGCGCCAGCAGCTTGGATTCCATAGACACAGATACGCAGTATTTT,CASSLDSIDTDTQYF
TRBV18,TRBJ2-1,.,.,TGTGCCAGCCCCCGAAGACAGGACTGTGAGCAGTTCTTC,CASPRRQDCEQFF
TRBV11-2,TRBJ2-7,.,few,TGTGCCAGCAGCTTAGTTAGTCGCGGATCCTACGAGCAGTACTTC,CASSLVSRGSYEQYF
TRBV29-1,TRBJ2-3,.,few,TGCAGCGTTGAATATTCCGTCCAACCTCGGGGGACAGATACGCAGTATTTT,CSVEYSVQPRGTDTQYF
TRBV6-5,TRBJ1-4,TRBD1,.,TGTGCCAGCTCGGACAGGGGGATGGAAAAACTGTTTTTT,CASSDRGMEKLFF
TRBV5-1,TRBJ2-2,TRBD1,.,TGCGCCAGCAGCTCACAGGGGGTATATGGCACCGGGGAGCTGTTTTTT,CASSSQGVYGTGELFF
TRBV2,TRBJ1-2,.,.,TGTGCCAGCAGTGGAGATGGCGGAGACTATGGCTACACCTTC,CASSGDGGDYGYTF
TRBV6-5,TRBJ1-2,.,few,TGTGCCAGCAGTTACGCGGACCCGGCGGGAGGCTACACCTTC,CASSYADPAGGYTF
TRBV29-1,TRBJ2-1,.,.,TGCAGCGTCGCCGGGACGGAGTCCCTCAATGAGCAGTTCTTC,CSVAGTESLNEQFF
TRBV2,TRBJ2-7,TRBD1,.,TGTGCCAGCAGTGAAGATACGGGACAGGCCTACGAGCAGTACTTC,CASSEDTGQAYEQYF
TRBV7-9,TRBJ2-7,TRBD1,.,TGTGCCAGCAGCTTCGGGGACAGGTCGAGCTCCTCCTACGAGCAGTACTTC,CASSFGDRSSSSYEQYF
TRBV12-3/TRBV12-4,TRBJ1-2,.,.,TGTGCCAGCAGCAATCAGGGGAACTATGGCTACACCTTC,CASSNQGNYGYTF
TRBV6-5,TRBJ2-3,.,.,TGTGCCAGCAGTTACTCGATGGATTCCACAGATACGCAGTATTTT,CASSYSMDSTDTQYF
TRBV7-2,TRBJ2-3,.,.,TGTGCCAGCAGCTTAGAGGAAGGGGATACGCAGTATTTT,CASSLEEGDTQYF
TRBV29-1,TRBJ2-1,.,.,TGCAGCGTTTCTCCCCCGGGGACTCTCCTTGGTGAGCAGTTCTTC,CSVSPPGTLLGEQFF
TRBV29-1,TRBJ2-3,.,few,TGCAGCGTTGGATTCCCAGCTGGCACAGATACGCAGTATTTT,CSVGFPAGTDTQYF
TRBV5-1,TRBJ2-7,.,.,TGCGCCAGCAGCTTGGGACGACAGACCCTCGAGCAGTACTTC,CASSLGRQTLEQYF
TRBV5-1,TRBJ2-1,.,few,TGCGCCAGCAGTGCCGCAGACTACAATGAGCAGTTCTTC,CASSAADYNEQFF
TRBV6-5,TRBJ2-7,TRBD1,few,TGTGCCAGCGGCGAAAACAGGGGTATGGAGCAGTACTTC,CASGENRGMEQYF
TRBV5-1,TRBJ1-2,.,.,TGCGCCAGCAGCTTGGCTGTGACACCCGAAGGTGGCTATGGCTACACCTTC,CASSLAVTPEGGYGYTF
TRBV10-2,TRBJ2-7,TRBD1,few,TGCGCCAGCAGTGAGTCGAGGGGACAGGGCCTCGAGCAGTACTTC,CASSESRGQGLEQYF
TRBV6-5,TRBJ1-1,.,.,TGTGCCAGCAGTTACTCGAGGGTGGGACAGAACACTGAAGCTTTCTTT,CASSYSRVGQNTEAFF
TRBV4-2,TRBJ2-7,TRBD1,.,TGTGCCAGCAGCCAACAACCGGGACAGGGTAGGTACGAGCAGTACTTC,CASSQQPGQGRYEQYF
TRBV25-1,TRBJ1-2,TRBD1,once,TGTGCCAGCAGTGTCCTGACAGGGGGAGACTATGGCTACACCTTC,CASSVLTGGDYGYTF
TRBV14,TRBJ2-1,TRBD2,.,TGTGCCAGCAGCTCAGGGACTACTTTAAGGTTCTTC,CASSSGTTLRFF
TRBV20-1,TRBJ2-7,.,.,TGCAGTGCTAGTCGGTCTCAGGGGGGAACCTACGAGCAGTACTTC,CSASRSQGGTYEQYF
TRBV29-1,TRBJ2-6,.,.,TGCAGTTGTGACTCTGGGGCCAACGTCCTGACTTTC,CSCDSGANVLTF
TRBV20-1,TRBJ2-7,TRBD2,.,TGCAGTGTCTCCCACGGGGGGAACGGTTGGGACGAGCAGTACTTC,CSVSHGGNGWDEQYF
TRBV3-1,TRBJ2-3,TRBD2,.,TGTGCCAGCAGCCAAGTACTAGCGGGAGCTGATACGCAGTATTTT,CASSQVLAGADTQYF
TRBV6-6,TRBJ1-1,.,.,TGTGCCAGCAGTTACCCCGCGGTCACAGGTAACACTGAAGCTTTCTTT,CASSYPAVTGNTEAFF
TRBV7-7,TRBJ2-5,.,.,TGTGCCAGCAGCTTAGTTCCAGGTCAAGAGACCCAGTACTTC,CASSLVPGQETQYF
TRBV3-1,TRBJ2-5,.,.,TGTGCCAGCACCCCGCTCATCCAAGAGACCCAGTACTTC,CASTPLIQETQYF
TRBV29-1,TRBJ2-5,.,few,TGCAGCGTTAGACAGTTCCAAGAGACCCAGTACTTC,CSVRQFQETQYF
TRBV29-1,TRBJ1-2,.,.,TGCAGCGTTGAAACAGGGCTGAGTGGCTACACCTTC,CSVETGLSGYTF
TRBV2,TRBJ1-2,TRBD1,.,TGTGCCAGCAGTGATCGGCAGGGGGCTCATGGCTACACCTTC,CASSDRQGAHGYTF
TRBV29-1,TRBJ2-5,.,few,TGCAGCGTTGGAAACGGGGAGACCCAGTACTTC,CSVGNGETQYF
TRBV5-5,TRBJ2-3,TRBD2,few,TGTGCCAGCAGCGGACCGGGGGGGAAGGGCACAGATACGCAGTATTTT,CASSGPGGKGTDTQYF
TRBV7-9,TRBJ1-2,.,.,TGTGCCAGCAGCGACGTGGGGTCTAACTATGGCTACACCTTC,CASSDVGSNYGYTF
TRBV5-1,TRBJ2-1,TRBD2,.,TGCGCCAGCAGAGAGGGGGGCGGGAGGGCCCCCTACAATGAGCAGTTCTTC,CASREGGGRAPYNEQFF
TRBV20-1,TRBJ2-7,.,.,TGCAGTGCGGGCGACACCGACCCTTACAATGAGCAGTACTTC,CSAGDTDPYNEQYF